A selection of T cell receptor beta chains follows, all from one sample in a study of vaccination effects on CD4 cells after COVID-19. Clones were sequenced by immunoSEQ multiplex PCR, and TCRdb holds only the in-frame ones, with some missing. The table shows about 80,000 clones, with about three quarters occurring only once. No antigen has been assigned to these receptors. Sequenced here: CD4+ T cells from PBMCs cultured with HCoV-OC43 spike peptides, sampled after COVID-19 vaccination. The receptors here all came from a human donor who received a COVID-19 vaccine. Each CDR3 is given with its conserved first and last residue. The D gene is left open where the match is weak. Clone size, where shown, is once, few, many, or a class for clones that have expanded.

TGCGCCAGCAGCTTACAGGGTTTCATGAACACTGAAGCTTTCTTT	CASSLQGFMNTEAFF	-	once	TRBV5-1	TRBJ1-1
TGTGCCAGCAGTTTTTGGCGGGGGGGCCCGAATGAGCAGTTCTTC	CASSFWRGGPNEQFF	TRBD2	-	TRBV27	TRBJ2-1
TGTGCCACTTATCTCGAGCGGGGGGGCCTGCGTGGTGAGCAGTTCTTC	CATYLERGGLRGEQFF	TRBD2	-	TRBV15	TRBJ2-1
TGCGCCAGCAGTATAAGCGGGAAGAACACCGGGGAGCTGTTTTTT	CASSISGKNTGELFF	TRBD2	-	TRBV10-1	TRBJ2-2
TGTGCCAGCAGTCCAGTACCGAACACCGGGGAGCTGTTTTTT	CASSPVPNTGELFF	-	-	TRBV6-2/TRBV6-3	TRBJ2-2
TGTGCCAGCAGCCAGCCGGGGCAGGGCCTAAATGAAAAACTGTTTTTT	CASSQPGQGLNEKLFF	-	-	TRBV14	TRBJ1-4
TGTGCCAGCAGCACGCCAGGGACAGGGAGGAACACCGGGGAGCTGTTTTTT	CASSTPGTGRNTGELFF	TRBD1	-	TRBV11-3	TRBJ2-2
TGTGCCAGTAGTATGGGGCGCCTTGACACTGAAGCTTTCTTT	CASSMGRLDTEAFF	-	-	TRBV19	TRBJ1-1
TGCGCCAGCAGCTTGTCCGGATCACCCCTCCACTTT	CASSLSGSPLHF	-	-	TRBV5-1	TRBJ1-6
TGTGCCAGTAGTAAATGGGACAGGCTTGAGTCTGGAAACACCATATATTTT	CASSKWDRLESGNTIYF	TRBD1	-	TRBV19	TRBJ1-3
TGTGCCAGCACTAGGGTTGGCAATGAGCAGTTCTTC	CASTRVGNEQFF	-	-	TRBV2	TRBJ2-1
TGTGCCAGCAGCCCCTTGGGGGACTCCTACAATGAGCAGTTCTTC	CASSPLGDSYNEQFF	-	-	TRBV9	TRBJ2-1
TGTGCCAGCAGCCGAGGGGGCGCGGGTACTGAAGCTTTCTTT	CASSRGGAGTEAFF	TRBD1	-	TRBV28	TRBJ1-1
TGTGCCAGCAGGCGATTGGGTAATGAAGCTTTCTTT	CASRRLGNEAFF	-	-	TRBV12-3/TRBV12-4	TRBJ1-1
TGCGCCAGCAGCCCCGGGACAGGGGGATTTTTGGAGACCCAGTACTTC	CASSPGTGGFLETQYF	TRBD1	-	TRBV5-1	TRBJ2-5
TGTGCCAGCATCCCTATGACTGGGGCCAACGTCCTGACTTTC	CASIPMTGANVLTF	-	-	TRBV6-2/TRBV6-3	TRBJ2-6
TGTGCCAGCAGCTTGCGGGGTACGGGTGAAAAACTGTTTTTT	CASSLRGTGEKLFF	-	-	TRBV5-6	TRBJ1-4
TGTGCCAGCAGCAACCGTGGGACTCCCTCTGCAACAGATACGCAGTATTTT	CASSNRGTPSATDTQYF	-	-	TRBV21-1	TRBJ2-3
TGTGCCAGCAGCCAAAGCTGTGAGCAGTTCTTC	CASSQSCEQFF	-	-	TRBV3-1/TRBV3-2	TRBJ2-1
TGTGCCAGCAGTCAAAACAGGGGCTCCTACAATGAGCAGTTCTTC	CASSQNRGSYNEQFF	TRBD1	-	TRBV7-3	TRBJ2-1
TGTGCCAGCAGGGCAAGAGGGACAGGGGGTGCCTATGGCTACACCTTC	CASRARGTGGAYGYTF	TRBD1	once	TRBV3-1/TRBV3-2	TRBJ1-2
TGTGCCAGCAGTGAGATTCTAGGCAAAGGTTCACCCCTCCACTTT	CASSEILGKGSPLHF	-	-	TRBV2	TRBJ1-6
TGTGCCAGCTCGCCAACTAGCGGGGCCACAGATACGCAGTATTTT	CASSPTSGATDTQYF	TRBD2	-	TRBV18	TRBJ2-3
TGTGCCACCAGTGACCCCGGGGACAGGGGGCGGAGTGGCTACACCTTC	CATSDPGDRGRSGYTF	TRBD1	-	TRBV24-1	TRBJ1-2
TGTGCCACCACCAGGGTAGTGGGTGATTCACCCCTCCACTTT	CATTRVVGDSPLHF	-	-	TRBV15	TRBJ1-6
TGTGCCAGCAGCTTACTTGGCTTTACCCCCGCTGAAGCTTTCTTT	CASSLLGFTPAEAFF	-	-	TRBV11-1	TRBJ1-1
TGTGCCAGCAGTGAGTTGGTCGGATGGGGCCGAATAGATTCACCCCTCCACTTT	CASSELVGWGRIDSPLHF	-	-	TRBV6-1	TRBJ1-6
TGTGCCACCAGTGATCCGGCCAGGGGATATTACTACACCTTC	CATSDPARGYYYTF	-	-	TRBV24-1	TRBJ1-2
TGTGCCACCAGTGATCCCGGGACAGGGGATGGCTACACCTTC	CATSDPGTGDGYTF	TRBD1	-	TRBV24-1	TRBJ1-2
TGTGCCAGCAGTCGTCGCCAGGGGACTGAAGCTTTCTTT	CASSRRQGTEAFF	-	-	TRBV6-5	TRBJ1-1
TGTGCCAGCAGCCCTGGACTGAGCACCGGGGAGCTGTTTTTT	CASSPGLSTGELFF	-	few	TRBV2	TRBJ2-2
TGTGCCAGCAGGAGAAGGGACAGTACTAACTATGGCTACACCTTC	CASRRRDSTNYGYTF	TRBD1	-	TRBV6-5	TRBJ1-2
TGCAGTGCTAGTAAGGCAGGGCGGGAGACCCAGTACTTC	CSASKAGRETQYF	-	-	TRBV20-1	TRBJ2-5
TGTGCCAGCGGATGGGACAGGCACGATACGCAGTATTTT	CASGWDRHDTQYF	TRBD1	-	TRBV2	TRBJ2-3
TGTGCCAGCAGTTACGGCCCTAATTCACCCCTCCACTTT	CASSYGPNSPLHF	-	-	TRBV6-2/TRBV6-3	TRBJ1-6
TGTGCCAGTAGGGCGGTCGCTAGCAATCAGCCCCAGCATTTT	CASRAVASNQPQHF	-	-	TRBV19	TRBJ1-5
TGTGCCATCAAAACTAGCGGGGGGGCCGGCACAGATACGCAGTATTTT	CAIKTSGGAGTDTQYF	TRBD2	-	TRBV10-3	TRBJ2-3
TGTGCCAGCAGTTACGGACTAGCGGGGTCGGGTTATGAGCAGTTCTTC	CASSYGLAGSGYEQFF	TRBD2	once	TRBV6-5	TRBJ2-1
TGTGCCAGCGGCCTGAAAAAACAGGGGGCATGGGACAATGAGCAGTTCTTC	CASGLKKQGAWDNEQFF	TRBD1	-	TRBV19	TRBJ2-1
TGCAGTGCTAGTACAGGAAACTACAATGAGCAGTTCTTC	CSASTGNYNEQFF	-	few	TRBV20-1	TRBJ2-1
TGTGCCAGTACCCGGGCCGGGGCTAGTGAAGCTTTCTTT	CASTRAGASEAFF	-	-	TRBV19	TRBJ1-1
TGTGCCAGCCGGACAGGGCACTACAATGAGCAGTTCTTC	CASRTGHYNEQFF	TRBD1	-	TRBV6-5	TRBJ2-1
TGCGCCAGCTACCGGACAGCGAACACTGAAGCTTTCTTT	CASYRTANTEAFF	-	few	TRBV5-1	TRBJ1-1
TGTGCCAGCAGTCCCAACCGGCAGGGGGAAAGTTTGGAAGCTGAAGCTTTCTTT	CASSPNRQGESLEAEAFF	TRBD1	few	TRBV6-6	TRBJ1-1
TGTGCCAGCAGTCCGATACGGGGTACAGATACGCAGTATTTT	CASSPIRGTDTQYF	-	few	TRBV2	TRBJ2-3
TGTGCCAGCAGTCGGAAGGGGCCAGATACGCAGTATTTT	CASSRKGPDTQYF	-	-	TRBV6-2/TRBV6-3	TRBJ2-3
TGTGCCAGTAGTATAGTAGATAGCAATCAGCCCCAGCATTTT	CASSIVDSNQPQHF	-	-	TRBV19	TRBJ1-5
TGCGCCAGCAGCCAATATTGGGCAGGGGGTGGCAATCAGCCCCAGCATTTT	CASSQYWAGGGNQPQHF	TRBD1	-	TRBV4-3	TRBJ1-5
TGTGCCAGCTCACCCGGACTGAGCTCCTACAATGAGCAGTTCTTC	CASSPGLSSYNEQFF	-	-	TRBV18	TRBJ2-1
TGTGCCAGCCGTGGAGGCAGCCCTTATGTAGAGACCCAGTACTTC	CASRGGSPYVETQYF	-	-	TRBV2	TRBJ2-5
TGTGCCAGCAGTTCACCCCGGTGGTTGACAGCTAATGAAAAACTGTTTTTT	CASSSPRWLTANEKLFF	-	-	TRBV2	TRBJ1-4
TGTGCCAGTAGTATAAGGACAGAAGATACGCAGTATTTT	CASSIRTEDTQYF	-	-	TRBV19	TRBJ2-3
TGTGCCAGCAGGGTTGGACTCCCGACCGGGGAGCTGTTTTTT	CASRVGLPTGELFF	-	few	TRBV2	TRBJ2-2